This T cell receptor beta chain was sequenced in a study of shared clonotypes between healthy human individuals. Each sample came from a Caucasian adult donor living in Nashville, Tennessee. Whole-study results and caveats: On the whole, naive subsets had larger estimated richness than memory subsets had.

The CDR3 consists of 14 residues. V was pared by 2 bases and J by 5 bases, with 7 bases of the junction left unmatched. In germline, CDR1 is SGHRS, CDR2 YFSETQ. Original methodology: ImmunoSEQ supplied junction-only sequences lacking quality scores, so filtering was different. Profiling relied on immunoSEQ multiplex PCR, and the TCRdb table lists in-frame clones only, not all of them. V and J calls and clone size come straight from that table; D and trimming were deduced from the DNA. The sample carries approximately 100,000 clones, approximately 65% recorded once. In the case of this clone: Its antigen is unidentified.

The source material was memory CD8+ T cells sorted from blood. The subset: CD45RO+ cells pooled with CCR7-negative TemRA cells. The source is a woman aged 25 to 39 in good health. The J gene is TRBJ2-7, the V gene TRBV5-1; the match to TRBD1 covers 7 bases. The CDR3 protein is CASSFGTVGNEQYF. The CDR3 DNA sequence: TGCGCCAGCAGCTTCGGGACAGTGGGGAACGAGCAGTACTTC.